This T cell receptor (beta chain) derives from a study of patients and donors after allogeneic stem cell transplantation. TCRdb re-analysed the RT-PCR reads in MiXCR, keeping a single row per CDR3 protein. Seen here are roughly 880,000 distinct CDR3 sequences, around 17% observed once, and the top ten hold around 6%. Per germline, CDR1 MGHRA and CDR2 YSYEKL. V was cut by 0 bases and J by 8 bases, with 11 bases left in between. This CDR3 has 15 residues. The sequence came from a human donor who was either an allogeneic HSCT recipient or a stem cell or donor lymphocyte infusion donor (not recorded which). It is not recorded whose cells these are; they may come from a transplant donor. This chain links TRBV4-1 with TRBJ1-6; D is uncertain. Sequencing was performed on blood, either unsorted or a sorted T cell fraction (not recorded which). The CDR3 region is CASSQDPGLDSPLHF. CDR3 nucleotide sequence: TGCGCCAGCAGCCAAGATCCGGGTTTGGATTCACCCCTCCACTTT.